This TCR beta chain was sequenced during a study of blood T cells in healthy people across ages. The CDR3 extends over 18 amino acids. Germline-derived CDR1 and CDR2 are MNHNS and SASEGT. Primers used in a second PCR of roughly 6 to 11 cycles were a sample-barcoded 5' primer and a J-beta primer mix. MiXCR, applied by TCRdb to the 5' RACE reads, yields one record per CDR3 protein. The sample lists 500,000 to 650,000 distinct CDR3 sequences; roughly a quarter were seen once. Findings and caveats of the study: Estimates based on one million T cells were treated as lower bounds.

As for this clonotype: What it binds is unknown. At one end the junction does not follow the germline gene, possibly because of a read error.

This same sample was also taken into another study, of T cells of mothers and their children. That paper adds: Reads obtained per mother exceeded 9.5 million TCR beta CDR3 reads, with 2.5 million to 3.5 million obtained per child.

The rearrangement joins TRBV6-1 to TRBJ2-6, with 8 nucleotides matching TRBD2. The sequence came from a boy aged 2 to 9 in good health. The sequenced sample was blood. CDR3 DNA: TGTGCCAACAGTGACCCGGTGGCGGGAGGTTCTGGGGCCAACGTCCTGACTTTC. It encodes CANSDPVAGGSGANVLTF.